This TCR beta chain was captured by sequencing in a study of blood T cells in healthy people across ages. CDR3 length: 12 amino acids. V was pared by 9 bases and J by 3 bases, with 12 bases between. The germline CDR1 and CDR2 sequences are MGHRA and YSYEKL. Using a J-beta primer mix together with a sample-barcoded 5' primer, a second PCR was run for about 7 to 12 cycles. MiXCR, run by TCRdb on the 5' RACE reads, gives a single entry per CDR3 protein. The data contain fewer than 900,000 distinct CDR3 sequences, roughly 44% of them singletons. The J gene is TRBJ2-7, the V gene TRBV4-1; the D gene is possibly TRBD1 (6 bases). Sequenced material: blood. The TCR originated in a woman in her sixties in good health. Written as DNA, the CDR3 is TGCGCCAGTCAGGGGACCCACTACGAGCAGTACTTC. Translation gives CASQGTHYEQYF.